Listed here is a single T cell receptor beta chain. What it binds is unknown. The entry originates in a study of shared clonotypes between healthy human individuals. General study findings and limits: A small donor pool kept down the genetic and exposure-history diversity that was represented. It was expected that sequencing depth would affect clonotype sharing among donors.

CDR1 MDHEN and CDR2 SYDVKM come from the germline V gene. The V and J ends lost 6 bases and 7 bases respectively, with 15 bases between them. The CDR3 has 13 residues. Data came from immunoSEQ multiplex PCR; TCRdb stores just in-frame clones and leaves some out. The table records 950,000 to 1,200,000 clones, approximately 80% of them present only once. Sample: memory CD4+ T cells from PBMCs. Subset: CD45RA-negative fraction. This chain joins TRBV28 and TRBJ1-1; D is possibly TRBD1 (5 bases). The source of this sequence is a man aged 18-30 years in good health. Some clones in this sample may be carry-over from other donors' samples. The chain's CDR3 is CASSTGRSYEAFF. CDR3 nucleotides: TGTGCCAGCAGCACGGGACGCTCCTATGAAGCTTTCTTT.